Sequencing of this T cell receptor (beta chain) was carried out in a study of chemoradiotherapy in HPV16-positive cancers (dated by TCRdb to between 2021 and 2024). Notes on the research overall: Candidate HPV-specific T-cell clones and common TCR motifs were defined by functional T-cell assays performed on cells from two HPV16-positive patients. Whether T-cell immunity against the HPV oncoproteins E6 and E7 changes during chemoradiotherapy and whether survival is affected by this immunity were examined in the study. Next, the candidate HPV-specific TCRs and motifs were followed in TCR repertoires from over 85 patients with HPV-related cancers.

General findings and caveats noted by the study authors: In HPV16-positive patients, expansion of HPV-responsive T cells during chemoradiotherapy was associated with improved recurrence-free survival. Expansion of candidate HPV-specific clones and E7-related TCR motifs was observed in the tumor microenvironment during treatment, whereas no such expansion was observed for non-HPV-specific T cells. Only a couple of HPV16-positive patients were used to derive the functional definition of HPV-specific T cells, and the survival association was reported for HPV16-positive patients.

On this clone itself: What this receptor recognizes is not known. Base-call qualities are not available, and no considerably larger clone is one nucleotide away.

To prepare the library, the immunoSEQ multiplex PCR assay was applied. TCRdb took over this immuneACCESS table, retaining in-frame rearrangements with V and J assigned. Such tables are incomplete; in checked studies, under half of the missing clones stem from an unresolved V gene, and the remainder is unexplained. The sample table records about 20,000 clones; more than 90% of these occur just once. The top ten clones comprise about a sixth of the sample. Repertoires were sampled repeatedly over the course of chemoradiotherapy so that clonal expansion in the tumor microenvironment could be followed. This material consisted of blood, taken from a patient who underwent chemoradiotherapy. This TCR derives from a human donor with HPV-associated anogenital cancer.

The CDR3 in this case is CASSLSGSIPNEQFF. In nucleotides, the sequence is TGTGCCAGCAGTTTGAGCGGGAGTATCCCCAATGAGCAGTTCTTC. This sequence uses TRBV27 and TRBJ2-1, with 8 bases aligning to TRBD2. CDR1 MNHEY and CDR2 SMNVEV were looked up in the germline V gene (reference sequence). Compared with germline, V lacks 3 bases and J lacks 6 bases; bases without a gene match: 7. CDR3 length: 15 amino acids, cysteine to phenylalanine. The read is trimmed to its CDR3 DNA, 45 bases read in frame from base 1.